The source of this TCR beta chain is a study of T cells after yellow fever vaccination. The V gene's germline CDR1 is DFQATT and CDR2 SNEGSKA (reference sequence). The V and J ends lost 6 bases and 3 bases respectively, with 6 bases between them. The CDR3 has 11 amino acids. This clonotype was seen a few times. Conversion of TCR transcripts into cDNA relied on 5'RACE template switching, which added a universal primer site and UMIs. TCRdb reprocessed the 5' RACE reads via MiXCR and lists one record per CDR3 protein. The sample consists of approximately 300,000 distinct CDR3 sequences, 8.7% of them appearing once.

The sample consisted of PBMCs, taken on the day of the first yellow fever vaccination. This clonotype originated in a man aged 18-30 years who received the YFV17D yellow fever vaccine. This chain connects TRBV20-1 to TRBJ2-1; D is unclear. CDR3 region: CSAPDYNEQFF. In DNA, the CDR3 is TGCAGTGCCCCGGACTACAATGAGCAGTTCTTC.